The 28 T cell receptor beta chains reported below all come from one sample, sequenced in a study of CD4 T cells in relation to SARS-CoV-2 and coronaviruses. What these receptors recognize is not known. Unexposed donor CD4+ T cells date from about 2010-2019, before the COVID-19 pandemic. The cells were cultured for 9 to 11 days before CD4+ T cells were isolated. The table came from immunoSEQ multiplex PCR; TCRdb's copy has only in-frame clones and leaves some out. The sample records more than 20,000 clones, roughly 80% being singletons. The sequencing sample was made of CD4+ T cells from PBMCs, cultured in vitro. These receptors all come from a human donor in good health.

This clone was observed a handful of times. This chain joins TRBV7-6 and TRBJ2-1; 7 positions agree with TRBD1. Germline CDR1 is SGHVS and CDR2 is FNYEAQ. This CDR3 spans 15 amino acids. The ends lost 5 bases at V and 0 bases at J; junction bases unmatched: 4. CDR3 protein: CASSPQGSSYNEQFF. Here the CDR3 DNA reads TGTGCCAGCAGCCCACAGGGGAGCTCCTACAATGAGCAGTTCTTC.

The chain couples TRBV6-5 to TRBJ1-1; D possibly corresponds to TRBD1 (5 bases). The CDR3 totals 15 residues. V was trimmed by 5 bases and J by 9 bases, leaving 22 bases between them. Germline-derived CDR1 and CDR2 are MNHEY and SVGAGI. The CDR3 nucleotides read TGTGCCAGCAGTCGGAGGGACCCCACTTCCGCGAAAGCTTTCTTT. This encodes CASSRRDPTSAKAFF.

V is TRBV5-6 and J is TRBJ2-7, with 12 bases that match TRBD1. J lost 6 bases, V lost 0 bases, and 4 bases had no gene match. Per germline, CDR1 SGHDT and CDR2 YYEEEE. This CDR3 spans 15 amino acids. The CDR3 DNA is TGTGCCAGCAGCTTGGCCGGGACAGGGGGCCGCGAGCAGTACTTC. Protein product: CASSLAGTGGREQYF.

This rearrangement joins TRBV7-9 to TRBJ1-1; 10 nucleotides line up with TRBD1. Germline CDR1 is SEHNR and CDR2 is FQNEAQ (reference sequence). Trimming took 5 bases from V and 2 from J; bases not matched to a gene: 11. This CDR3 spans 17 amino acids. CDR3 DNA: TGTGCCAGCAGCACTCAGACAGGGGGCGCGAGAAACACTGAAGCTTTCTTT. Translation gives CASSTQTGGARNTEAFF.

The chain uses TRBV6-5 and TRBJ2-3; maybe TRBD2 (5 bases). Germline values: CDR1 MNHEY, CDR2 SVGAGI. The V end was cut by 0 bases, the J end by 1 base, with 11 bases between. The CDR3 contains 16 residues. CDR3 DNA: TGTGCCAGCAGTTACTCGACTGGGAGCGGCACAGATACGCAGTATTTT. Its translation is CASSYSTGSGTDTQYF.

This sequence joins TRBV2 and TRBJ2-2, with D unresolved. The CDR3 sequence is 16 residues long. The V gene lost 1 base and the J gene lost 3 bases, with 12 bases spanning the gap. The germline V gene has CDR1 SNHLY and CDR2 FYNNEI. In DNA, the CDR3 is TGTGCCAGCAGTGAAGGCCCCAGGAAATACACCGGGGAGCTGTTTTTT. This codes for CASSEGPRKYTGELFF.

The rearrangement joins TRBV28 to TRBJ1-2; tentatively, D is TRBD1 (6 bases). This CDR3 has 14 residues. Trimming removed 4 bases from V and 4 bases from J, with 13 bases in between. The germline gives CDR1 MDHEN, CDR2 SYDVKM. This chain's CDR3 is CASSSPDRTYGYTF. The CDR3 coding sequence is TGTGCCAGCAGTTCCCCCGACAGGACCTATGGCTACACCTTC.

The chain links TRBV5-6 to TRBJ1-3; D ambiguous. This CDR3 spans 14 amino acids. Germline V gives CDR1 SGHDT, CDR2 YYEEEE. The V and J ends lost 2 bases and 0 bases respectively, with 6 bases between them. CDR3 in DNA: TGTGCCAGCAGCTTAGTCATCTCTGGAAACACCATATATTTT. It encodes CASSLVISGNTIYF.

The genes are TRBV27 and TRBJ1-2, with a tentative D call TRBD1 (6 bases). Deletions cut 4 bases from V and 4 bases from J, with 16 bases between. The CDR3 is 15 amino acids. Germline values: CDR1 MNHEY, CDR2 SMNVEV (reference sequence). CDR3 in DNA: TGTGCCAGCAGTTGGGAGGGGGGCAACGTCTATGGCTACACCTTC. Its translation: CASSWEGGNVYGYTF.

This chain connects TRBV7-8 to TRBJ2-1, with 8 bases that match TRBD2. The V gene end was trimmed by 5 bases and the J gene end by 2 bases; junction bases not matched to a gene: 8. Germline V lookup: CDR1 SGHVS, CDR2 FQNEAQ. The CDR3 has 16 residues. In nucleotides, the CDR3 is TGTGCCAGCAGCCCTAGGATAGCGGGGACCTACAATGAGCAGTTCTTC. Amino acid sequence: CASSPRIAGTYNEQFF.

This sequence joins TRBV6-5 and TRBJ1-5; no clear D gene. The CDR3 totals 13 residues. Trimming stripped 4 bases from V and 2 bases from J, with 6 bases between. Germline V gene data show CDR1 as MNHEY and CDR2 as SVGAGI. CDR3 sequence: CASSLAGNQPQHF. In nucleotides, the CDR3 is TGTGCCAGCAGTTTGGCTGGCAATCAGCCCCAGCATTTT.

V gene TRBV5-1 combines with J gene TRBJ1-2, with unresolved D. Germline loops: CDR1 SGHRS, CDR2 YFSETQ. V was pared by 3 bases and J by 0 bases, with 6 bases between. There are 13 residues in the CDR3. The CDR3 DNA reads as TGCGCCAGCAGCTACGACACTAACTATGGCTACACCTTC. Translated, it gives CASSYDTNYGYTF.

The chain has TRBV7-7 and TRBJ2-5; D is perhaps TRBD2 (5 bases). The CDR3 is 15 residues long. V was shortened by 5 bases and J by 5 bases, with 18 bases between the two germline ends. Looked up from germline, CDR1 is SSHAT and CDR2 is FNYEAQ (reference sequence). The CDR3: CASSPGGTRSETQYF. In nucleotides, the CDR3 is TGTGCCAGCAGCCCCGGAGGAACACGATCGGAGACCCAGTACTTC. Filled out from reference TRBV7-7 and TRBJ2-5, the complete variable domain reads GAGVSQSPRYKVTKRGQDVTLRCDPISSHATLYWYQQALGQGPEFLTYFNYEAQPDKSGLPSDRFSAERPEGSISTLTIQRTEQRDSAMYRCASSPGGTRSETQYFGPGTRLLVL.

The chain links TRBV5-1 to TRBJ1-1; D perhaps matches TRBD1 (6 bases). The V gene lost 1 base and the J gene lost 1 base, with 26 bases spanning the gap. Germline V lookup: CDR1 SGHRS, CDR2 YFSETQ. CDR3 length: 20 residues. DNA for the CDR3: TGCGCCAGCAGCTTGTGGGGGGATGACAGGAGACTCTCGCGGAACACTGAAGCTTTCTTT. Its translation: CASSLWGDDRRLSRNTEAFF.

In this sample, this clone turned up once. The chain recombines TRBV2 with TRBJ2-7, with 8 bases identical to TRBD2. Per the germline V gene, CDR1 is SNHLY and CDR2 is FYNNEI. The V segment lost 9 bases and the J segment 0 bases; nucleotides outside the gene matches: 4. The CDR3 length is 13 residues. CDR3 protein: CASKRESSYEQYF. The CDR3 nucleotides read TGTGCCAGTAAGCGGGAGAGCTCCTACGAGCAGTACTTC.

V gene TRBV29-1 combines with J gene TRBJ2-7; TRBD2 matches at 14 bases. The trim removed 1 base at V and 0 bases at J, leaving 5 bases unmatched. This CDR3 spans 17 amino acids. The germline gives CDR1 SQVTM, CDR2 ANQGSEA. The CDR3 DNA follows: TGCAGCGTTGAAGTAGCGACTAGCGGGAGGGTCTCCTACGAGCAGTACTTC. This sequence encodes CSVEVATSGRVSYEQYF.

The V gene is TRBV10-3, the J gene TRBJ1-3, with TRBD1 matching over 7 bases. Germline V gene lookup returns CDR1 ENHRY and CDR2 SYGVKD. V lost 4 bases, J lost 5 bases, and 17 bases stayed unmatched. The CDR3 extends over 18 amino acids. The CDR3 loop is CAISVSGGGQTRRNTIYF. CDR3 nucleotides: TGTGCCATCAGTGTATCGGGCGGGGGACAGACGAGGCGAAACACCATATATTTT.

In nucleotides, the CDR3 is TGTGCCATCAGCCCCGGGCCGGGGATTGAAAAACTGTTTTTT. This translates into CAISPGPGIEKLFF. The rearrangement joins TRBV10-3 to TRBJ1-4; D gene uncertain. Trimming took off 6 bases at V and 7 bases at J, with 15 bases between the two ends. The CDR3 is made up of 14 amino acids. CDR1 and CDR2 from the germline V gene are ENHRY and SYGVKD.

V and J are TRBV2 and TRBJ1-5; TRBD1 matches at 9 bases. The CDR3 runs 15 residues. J was trimmed by 4 bases and V by 6 bases; bases with no gene match: 7. Germline assignment: CDR1 SNHLY and CDR2 FYNNEI. The CDR3 reads CASRNTGGMNQPQHF. The DNA of the CDR3 is TGTGCCAGCAGGAATACAGGGGGCATGAATCAGCCCCAGCATTTT.

This chain joins TRBV11-2 and TRBJ2-1; TRBD2 matches 13 bases. The V gene's germline CDR1 is SGHAT and CDR2 FQNNGV. V shed 5 bases, J shed 0 bases, and the junction held 7 bases outside the gene matches. The CDR3 extends over 18 amino acids. CDR3 sequence: CASSKRWTSGGSYNEQFF. CDR3 nucleotides: TGTGCCAGCAGCAAACGTTGGACTAGCGGGGGCTCCTACAATGAGCAGTTCTTC.

This chain uses TRBV30 with TRBJ1-4, with D possibly TRBD1 on 5 matching bases. Germline CDR1 reads GTSNPN; CDR2 reads SVGIG (reference sequence). The germline V and J ends were trimmed by 7 bases and 5 bases, with 23 bases remaining between them. The CDR3 loop spans 16 amino acids. The CDR3 loop is CAFRTGGGRRNEKLFF. The CDR3 DNA sequence: TGTGCCTTCCGGACCGGGGGGGGGAGGAGGAATGAAAAACTGTTTTTT.

This clone was observed a single time. The chain is built from TRBV5-1 and TRBJ2-1, with D uncertain. There are 15 residues in the CDR3. Trimming shortened V by 0 bases and J by 0 bases, and 7 bases separated the two germline ends. Germline CDR1 reads SGHRS; CDR2 reads YFSETQ. DNA for the CDR3: TGCGCCAGCAGCTTGGTGGACGGCTCCTACAATGAGCAGTTCTTC. Amino acids: CASSLVDGSYNEQFF.

This chain links TRBV28 with TRBJ2-1, with TRBD2 matching 7 bases. Per germline, CDR1 MDHEN and CDR2 SYDVKM. Trimming at V came to 5 bases and at J to 15 bases, leaving 13 bases not matched to a gene. This CDR3 region has 13 residues. CDR3 sequence (DNA): TGTGCCAGCAGTGTAACCTCACCGGGAGGCTGGTTCTTC. Translation: CASSVTSPGGWFF.

The chain employs TRBV4-2 and TRBJ2-7, with 10 bases aligning to TRBD2. V lost 3 bases to trimming and J lost 1 base; unmatched junction nucleotides: 6. Germline V gene data show CDR1 as LGHNA and CDR2 as YNFKEQ. This CDR3 has 16 amino acids. CDR3 nucleotide sequence: TGTGCCAGCAGCCAGGCTAGCGGGAGCGAATCCTACGAGCAGTACTTC. Its protein is CASSQASGSESYEQYF.

The chain is built from TRBV30 and TRBJ2-1, with 15 bases that match TRBD2. Germline-derived CDR1 and CDR2 are GTSNPN and SVGIG (reference sequence). CDR3 length equals 15 residues. Trimming at V came to 2 bases and at J to 15 bases, leaving 11 bases not matched to a gene. In DNA, the CDR3 is TGTGCCTGGAGTAGGAAGGGACTAGCGGGAGGTCGTGGGTTCTTC. Its translation is CAWSRKGLAGGRGFF.

This clone was recorded a few times. The chain couples TRBV28 to TRBJ1-2; TRBD1 matches 9 bases. Germline V CDR1 and CDR2: MDHEN, SYDVKM. J lost 8 bases, V lost 3 bases, and 10 bases had no gene match. There are 15 residues in the CDR3. DNA for the CDR3: TGTGCCAGCAGTTTGGCCGGACAGGGGTTGGGGGGCTACACCTTC. Encoded protein: CASSLAGQGLGGYTF.

The chain joins TRBV6-5 to TRBJ2-7, with TRBD1 matching over 10 bases. V shed 8 bases, J shed 0 bases, and the junction held 7 bases outside the gene matches. CDR3 size: 15 residues. Germline CDR1 MNHEY, CDR2 SVGAGI. The CDR3 nucleotides are TGTGCCAGCCTCCCCGGGACAGGGGTCTCCTACGAGCAGTACTTC. Its protein is CASLPGTGVSYEQYF.

This clone appeared once. The chain joins TRBV12-2 to TRBJ1-1; the D segment call TRBD1 is taken from the table without a DNA check. TRBV12-2 counts as a pseudogene. CDR3 length equals 17 residues. The CDR3 here is CASRLAPQIQGATEAFF. Here the CDR3 DNA reads TGTGCAAGTCGCTTAGCGCCACAAATACAGGGCGCCACTGAAGCTTTCTTT.